Many counts were recorded for the clone carrying this T cell receptor beta chain. Its antigen is not identified. Healthy Caucasians provided all donations. After template switching added a universal primer site, the resulting cDNA carried unique molecular identifiers. Via MiXCR, TCRdb re-called the 5' RACE reads, giving one row per CDR3 protein. Of under 900,000 distinct CDR3 sequences listed, 9% to 15% were seen once; the top ten hold about 1.5%. This sample is drawn from a study of identical twins. General study findings and limits: Modelling approaches yielded underestimates of out-of-frame TCR alpha sharing between monozygotic twins. In drawing conclusions, the study used cross-sectional statistical analysis and did not follow the same donors.

Trimming took off 5 bases at V and 3 bases at J, with 13 bases between the two ends. The germline V gene has CDR1 ENHRY and CDR2 SYGVKD. The CDR3 loop spans 15 amino acids. The same sample was also studied in work on yellow fever vaccine responses in identical twins.

The chain joins TRBV10-3 to TRBJ2-2, with D perhaps matching TRBD1 (6 bases). Sequenced: PBMCs. The origin of this receptor is a woman aged 18-29 years in good health. The CDR3 loop is CAISLDRGDTGELFF. The CDR3 bases are TGTGCCATCAGTTTGGACAGAGGAGACACCGGGGAGCTGTTTTTT.